Listed below are T cell receptor beta chains from one sample, sequenced in a study of CD8+ T cells in alopecia areata. Data came from immunoSEQ multiplex PCR; TCRdb stores just in-frame clones and leaves some out. The table has under 250,000 clones, around 57% seen once. Here the sequenced sample was CD4+ T cells sorted from blood, taken at week 4, from a patient treated with tofacitinib. The receptor set was obtained from a human donor with alopecia areata. The CDR3 runs from the conserved cysteine through the conserved F or W. A D gene is named only where the DNA matches it firmly. Where a row states a size, it is once, few, many or the class of an expanded clone; other rows omit it.

size	V	D	J	DNA	CDR3
few	TRBV29-1	NA	TRBJ2-7	TGCAGCGTTGTCAGTAGATTTAACGACGAGCAGTACTTC	CSVVSRFNDEQYF
NA	TRBV11-2	NA	TRBJ1-4	TGTGCCAGCAGCTTAAGATCAACTAATGAAAAACTGTTTTTT	CASSLRSTNEKLFF
NA	TRBV27	NA	TRBJ2-3	TGTGCCAGCAGTTTACAGGGTAAAGATACGCAGTATTTT	CASSLQGKDTQYF
NA	TRBV7-2	TRBD1	TRBJ2-4	TGTGCCAGCAGCTCTACTGGACAGGGAACCAAAAACATTCAGTACTTC	CASSSTGQGTKNIQYF
NA	TRBV30	NA	TRBJ2-3	TGTGCCTGGAACCCGACAGGTCAACCCACAGATACGCAGTATTTT	CAWNPTGQPTDTQYF
NA	TRBV5-1	TRBD2	TRBJ2-3	TGCGCCAGCAGCTTGGTGACTGGCGGGGGGCCCACAGATACGCAGTATTTT	CASSLVTGGGPTDTQYF
NA	TRBV5-1	TRBD2	TRBJ2-7	TGCGCCAGCACCCTGTCCGGGACTAGCGGGGTACAGTACTTC	CASTLSGTSGVQYF
NA	TRBV20-1	NA	TRBJ2-5	TGCAGTGCTAGAAGTCGGTGGACCCAGTACTTC	CSARSRWTQYF
NA	TRBV14	TRBD1	TRBJ1-2	TGTGCCAGCAGCCAACGACAGGGTGGCTATGGCTACACCTTC	CASSQRQGGYGYTF
NA	TRBV7-2	TRBD1	TRBJ1-2	TGTGCCAGCAGCCCCGATGGGGACAGAGGCTACACCTTC	CASSPDGDRGYTF
NA	TRBV6-5	NA	TRBJ1-4	TGTGCCAGCAGTTACTCGGACAGCTATGAAAAACTGTTTTTT	CASSYSDSYEKLFF
NA	TRBV30	NA	TRBJ1-1	TGTGCCTCGGGTGGGTTCGCTGAAGCTTTCTTT	CASGGFAEAFF
NA	TRBV30	NA	TRBJ1-6	TGTGCCTGGGACTTAGTGGATTCACCCCTCCACTTT	CAWDLVDSPLHF
NA	TRBV27	NA	TRBJ1-2	TGTGCCAGGGCTCTAATTATAAGTTCGGGTCCCTATGGCTACACCTTC	CARALIISSGPYGYTF
many	TRBV5-6	NA	TRBJ1-1	TGTGCCAGCAGCTTTGAGGGACTGAACACTGAAGCTTTCTTT	CASSFEGLNTEAFF
NA	TRBV7-6	TRBD1	TRBJ2-2	TGTGCCAGCAGCTCACGACAGGGCATGAGTTACGGGGAGCTGTTTTTT	CASSSRQGMSYGELFF
few	TRBV4-3	NA	TRBJ1-1	TGCGCCAGCAGCCCTTATGAAGCTTTCTTT	CASSPYEAFF
few	TRBV29-1	NA	TRBJ2-7	TGCAGCGTTGGTCCTGAGCAGTACTTC	CSVGPEQYF
NA	TRBV10-2	TRBD1	TRBJ1-2	TGCGCCAGCAGTCGGGGGACAGGGTTTAACTATGGCTACACCTTC	CASSRGTGFNYGYTF
NA	TRBV20-1	NA	TRBJ2-5	TGCAGTGCTCAGAATCAAGAGACCCGGTACTTC	CSAQNQETRYF
NA	TRBV4-3	NA	TRBJ1-2	TGCGCCAGCAGCCAGGAAACAGGGACTGGCTACACCTTC	CASSQETGTGYTF
few	TRBV27	TRBD1	TRBJ1-1	TGTGCCAGCAGTTGGGGACAGCCGAACACTGAAGCTTTCTTT	CASSWGQPNTEAFF
NA	TRBV7-8	NA	TRBJ2-1	TGTGCCAGCAGCCTCCTGGGACGTTGGAATGAGCAGTTCTTC	CASSLLGRWNEQFF
once	TRBV7-2	NA	TRBJ2-1	TGTGCCAGCAGCTTAAGAGGTTTGTCCTACAATGAGCAGTTCTTC	CASSLRGLSYNEQFF
NA	TRBV9	TRBD2	TRBJ2-1	TGTGCCAGCAGCGTAGAGAGTAGCGGGGTAAATGAGCAGTTCTTC	CASSVESSGVNEQFF
NA	TRBV29-1	TRBD2	TRBJ2-7	TGCAGCGTTTCCGGGGGGAAATACGAGCAGTACTTC	CSVSGGKYEQYF
few	TRBV19	TRBD1	TRBJ1-2	TGTGCCAGTAGTATCGTAAACAGGGGGCTGGATGGCTACACCTTC	CASSIVNRGLDGYTF
NA	TRBV7-9	NA	TRBJ2-7	TGTGCCAGCAGCCAAAGCTATCGGGGAAAAACCTACGAGCAGTACTTC	CASSQSYRGKTYEQYF
NA	TRBV29-1	NA	TRBJ2-6	TGCAGCGTTGCCAGGGGAAATATGGGGGCCAACGTCCTGACTTTC	CSVARGNMGANVLTF
NA	TRBV15	NA	TRBJ2-7	TGTGCCACCAGCAGACCTCTCCCAGGCACGAGTTACGAGCAGTACTTC	CATSRPLPGTSYEQYF
NA	TRBV15	NA	TRBJ2-5	TGTGCCACCAGCAGAGATCGGCCGGAGACCCAGTACTTC	CATSRDRPETQYF
NA	TRBV29-1	NA	TRBJ2-7	TGCAGCGCCGTGCACGGGGATTTGGACTACGAGCAGTACTTC	CSAVHGDLDYEQYF
NA	TRBV30	NA	TRBJ2-2	TGTGCCTGGAGTGGGAGTACCGGGGAGCTGTTTTTT	CAWSGSTGELFF
NA	TRBV9	NA	TRBJ1-6	TGTGCCAGCAGCGATCGTCGGGGGACCGTCGGAGCTAATTCACCCCTCCACTTT	CASSDRRGTVGANSPLHF
NA	TRBV14	NA	TRBJ1-2	TGTGCCAGCAGCCAAGAGACGGACTATGGCTACACCTTC	CASSQETDYGYTF
NA	TRBV29-1	NA	TRBJ2-7	TGCAGCGGTGCAGACACCTACGAGCAGTACTTC	CSGADTYEQYF
few	TRBV10-3	TRBD1	TRBJ1-2	TGTGCCATCCGAGGGACAGGGAGACATGGCTACACCTTC	CAIRGTGRHGYTF